Below, 20 T cell receptor beta chains from the same sample are listed, as sequenced in a study of T cell repertoires in cytomegalovirus infection. Their cognate antigens are unknown. TCRdb re-called the reads through MiXCR, storing one row per CDR3 protein. The sample lists hundreds of thousands of distinct CDR3 sequences, 33% occurring once. This sample comprised cultured PBMCs, obtained from culture after CMV antigen stimulation. The receptor set was obtained from a human donor in good health (CMV status not recorded). Some clones in this sample may be carry-over from other donors' samples.

The V call is TRBV6-6, the J call TRBJ2-3; tentative D call: TRBD1 (5 bases). Germline assignment: CDR1 MNHNY and CDR2 SVGAGI (reference sequence). The CDR3 runs 13 residues. V was pared by 6 bases and J by 11 bases, with 18 bases between. CDR3 residues: CASRDMGGSGQYF. CDR3 DNA sequence: TGTGCCAGCAGGGACATGGGCGGTTCGGGGCAGTATTTT.

This sequence joins TRBV7-3 and TRBJ2-7; D might be TRBD1 or TRBD2, each matching 5 bases. Trimming took off 5 bases at V and 5 bases at J, with 13 bases between the two ends. The germline V gene has CDR1 SGHTA and CDR2 FQGTGA. The CDR3 is made up of 13 amino acids. CDR3 residues: CASSVPGTHEQYF. In nucleotides, the CDR3 is TGTGCCAGCAGCGTCCCAGGGACCCACGAGCAGTACTTC.

This chain uses TRBV19 with TRBJ1-4; D perhaps matches TRBD1 (6 bases). The CDR3 runs 14 residues. The ends were cut back, 4 bases at V and 8 bases at J, with 14 bases in the middle. Germline-derived CDR1 and CDR2 are LNHDA and SQIVND (reference sequence). This CDR3 is CASSSRTDHEKLFF. The CDR3 DNA follows: TGTGCCAGTAGTAGCCGGACAGATCACGAAAAACTGTTTTTT.

This chain uses TRBV20-1 with TRBJ2-1, with D uncertain. This CDR3 contains 10 residues. CDR1 DFQATT and CDR2 SNEGSKA come from the germline V gene (reference sequence). This CDR3 reads CAYSYNEQFF. The DNA for the CDR3 is TGCGCCTACTCCTACAATGAGCAGTTCTTC.

The chain couples TRBV7-6 to TRBJ2-7; D possibly corresponds to TRBD2 (6 bases). Germline-derived CDR1 and CDR2 are SGHVS and FNYEAQ. V was trimmed by 5 bases and J by 0 bases, leaving 17 bases between them. This CDR3 is 16 amino acids long. CDR3 in DNA: TGTGCCAGCAGCCAATCCGGGGGTGATATCTCCTACGAGCAGTACTTC. It specifies CASSQSGGDISYEQYF. Filled out from reference TRBV7-6 and TRBJ2-7, the complete variable domain reads GAGVSQSPRYKVTKRGQDVALRCDPISGHVSLYWYRQALGQGPEFLTYFNYEAQQDKSGLPNDRFSAERPEGSISTLTIQRTEQRDSAMYRCASSQSGGDISYEQYFGPGTRLTVT.

V gene TRBV7-8 combines with J gene TRBJ1-1; 12 bases agree with TRBD1. Germline V gene sequence: CDR1 SGHVS, CDR2 FQNEAQ. The CDR3 is 15 residues long. V gave up 2 bases and J gave up 12 bases; unmatched junction bases: 10. CDR3: CASSLRDRGPYETFF. CDR3 coding DNA: TGTGCCAGCAGCTTAAGGGACAGGGGGCCTTACGAAACTTTCTTT.

This sequence joins TRBV29-1 and TRBJ2-1, with D unresolved. This CDR3 region has 14 residues. V lost 4 bases and J 0 bases, leaving 10 bases between the germline ends. CDR1 and CDR2 from the germline V gene are SQVTM and ANQGSEA. CDR3 sequence reads: CSVGTRPSYNEQFF. The CDR3 DNA reads as TGCAGCGTTGGAACGCGACCCTCCTACAATGAGCAGTTCTTC.

The table lists this clonotype with a few counts. The CDR3 sequence: CASSDLAYNSPLHF. The CDR3 DNA reads as TGTGCCAGCAGTGATTTGGCCTATAATTCACCCCTCCACTTT. The chain couples TRBV6-6 to TRBJ1-6; D gene uncertain. The CDR3 totals 14 residues. V dropped 5 bases and J dropped 2 bases, with 7 bases sitting between them. Germline-derived CDR1 and CDR2 are MNHNY and SVGAGI (reference sequence).

This chain links TRBV12-5 with TRBJ2-7, with 9 bases matching TRBD1. The CDR3 runs 14 residues. The germline CDR1 and CDR2 sequences are LGHNT and FRNRAP. J was trimmed by 2 bases and V by 7 bases; bases with no gene match: 6. The CDR3 sequence: CASAWTGATYEQYF. Here the CDR3 DNA reads TGTGCTAGTGCCTGGACAGGGGCCACCTACGAGCAGTACTTC.

This clonotype occurred a few times. This chain links TRBV12-3 or TRBV12-4 with TRBJ2-3, with 10 bases that match TRBD1. The CDR3 contains 15 residues. The ends lost 5 bases at V and 2 bases at J; junction bases unmatched: 4. CDR3 coding DNA: TGTGCCAGCAGTCCGGGACAGGGGATCACAGATACGCAGTATTTT. Translation gives CASSPGQGITDTQYF.

This clonotype has a count of ten or more. The chain is built from TRBV7-2 and TRBJ2-1, with D perhaps matching TRBD1 or TRBD2 (5 bases each). V lost 5 bases and J lost 6, with 17 bases in between. The CDR3 is made up of 15 amino acids. Germline values: CDR1 SGHTA, CDR2 FQGNSA. The CDR3 spells CASSLTLGALNEQFF. The CDR3 DNA reads TGTGCCAGCAGCCTCACTCTCGGGGCCCTCAATGAGCAGTTCTTC.

V gene TRBV27 combines with J gene TRBJ1-3, with 8 nucleotides matching TRBD1. There are 13 residues in the CDR3. Germline-derived CDR1 and CDR2 are MNHEY and SMNVEV (reference sequence). V lost 3 bases and J lost 8; bases outside the gene matches: 3. The CDR3 is CASSFDRGDTIYF. The CDR3 DNA is TGTGCCAGCAGTTTCGACAGGGGTGACACCATATATTTT.

The V gene is TRBV4-1, the J gene TRBJ1-4; D unclear. This CDR3 spans 13 amino acids. Germline V gene lookup returns CDR1 MGHRA and CDR2 YSYEKL. V lost 1 base to trimming and J lost 6 bases, with 6 bases between them. The CDR3 DNA sequence: TGCGCCAGCAGCCAAGTCTTGTATGAAAAACTGTTTTTT. Its translation: CASSQVLYEKLFF.

V and J are TRBV7-2 and TRBJ2-1; no clear D. This CDR3 has 13 amino acids. V gave up 6 bases and J gave up 9 bases, with 15 bases separating them. Looked up from germline, CDR1 is SGHTA and CDR2 is FQGNSA. CDR3 sequence reads: CASSREAVTEQFF. CDR3 sequence (DNA): TGTGCCAGCAGTCGTGAGGCGGTAACTGAGCAGTTCTTC.

In this sample, this clonotype turned up many times. The V and J genes are TRBV6-1 and TRBJ2-1; tentative D call: TRBD1 (5 bases). This CDR3 comprises 16 residues. The germline V gene encodes CDR1 MNHNS and CDR2 SASEGT. V lost 1 base, J lost 4 bases, and 14 bases lay in between. The chain's CDR3 is CASSEGPGFTYNEQFF. CDR3 DNA: TGTGCCAGCAGTGAAGGGCCAGGGTTCACTTACAATGAGCAGTTCTTC.

V is TRBV6-1 and J is TRBJ2-7; 7 bases line up with TRBD1. Trimming cost V 6 bases and J 2 bases; bases outside gene matches: 16. The CDR3 has 17 residues. Germline V gives CDR1 MNHNS, CDR2 SASEGT. CDR3 DNA: TGTGCCAGCAGACCGGGGACCGGGACAGACTATCCCTACGAGCAGTACTTC. The encoded protein is CASRPGTGTDYPYEQYF.

This clonotype was observed at least ten times. The CDR3 DNA follows: TGTGCCAGCAGCTCCCGTGACCGGGGGGAGCAGTTCTTC. Translating gives CASSSRDRGEQFF. The V call is TRBV7-2, the J call TRBJ2-1, with D perhaps TRBD2 (6 bases). CDR1 is SGHTA and CDR2 is FQGNSA in the germline V gene. This CDR3 is 13 amino acids long. Trimming removed 4 bases at V and 10 bases at J, with 14 bases between.

This clonotype was found a few times. The chain is built from TRBV6-2 or TRBV6-3 and TRBJ2-3, with a weak D call TRBD2 (6 bases). The length of the CDR3 is 14 residues. V gave up 3 bases and J gave up 4 bases, with 11 bases separating them. Germline V gene lookup returns CDR1 MNHEY and CDR2 SVGEGT. Here the CDR3 reads CASSYRRGSDTQYF. The CDR3 coding sequence is TGTGCCAGCAGTTATCGGCGGGGATCAGATACGCAGTATTTT.

This clonotype came up many times. This sequence joins TRBV7-2 and TRBJ2-3, with D perhaps given as TRBD1 or TRBD2 (5 bases each). This CDR3 has 16 amino acids. The germline V gene has CDR1 SGHTA and CDR2 FQGNSA. With 5 bases removed from V and 11 bases from J, the gap between germline ends came to 26 bases. The CDR3, as DNA: TGTGCCAGCAGCCCCGACCGGGACCCCTCACCTAGAGAGCAGTATTTT. Translated, it gives CASSPDRDPSPREQYF.

Only one count was recorded for this clonotype. J is TRBJ1-5 and V is TRBV12-3 or TRBV12-4; the D is unclear. The CDR3 runs to 15 residues. Trimming cost V 6 bases and J 5 bases, with 17 bases left between them. This CDR3 is CASRTTPLPDQPQHF. CDR3 in DNA: TGTGCCAGCAGGACGACTCCCCTACCTGATCAGCCCCAGCATTTT.